The subject of this entry is one T cell receptor beta chain. Its antigen is unknown. Sequencing was performed with immunoSEQ multiplex PCR; in TCRdb, only in-frame clones are kept and a portion is missing. Counted here are roughly 110,000 clones, 87% occurring once; the ten biggest clones make up around 12%. With 2 bases removed from V and 1 base from J, the gap between germline ends came to 7 bases. This CDR3 is 14 amino acids long. Germline CDR1 and CDR2: LNHDA and SQIVND (reference sequence). The sample belongs to a study of T cell responses to AZD1222 COVID-19 vaccine. General study points: Targeting of unmutated variant regions was reportedly seen in nearly half of spike-specific TCRs.

The starting material was peripheral blood, obtained on day 0 of AZD1222 vaccination. This TCR came from an adult in good health. The chain carries TRBV19 and TRBJ2-3, with D unresolved. CDR3 protein: CASSISLGTDTQYF. The CDR3 region has the DNA TGTGCCAGTAGTATAAGTTTGGGCACAGATACGCAGTATTTT.